Detailed here is one T cell receptor beta chain. Assay used: immunoSEQ multiplex PCR; TCRdb lists only in-frame clones, some missing. Found here are approximately 130,000 clones, over 80% of them singletons; the top ten hold 18%. The data were obtained in a study of blood T cell repertoires in COVID-19. The V gene lost 4 bases and the J gene lost 3 bases, with 14 bases spanning the gap. The CDR3 runs 14 residues. CDR1 SGHRS and CDR2 YFSETQ come from the germline V gene. This chain uses TRBV5-1 with TRBJ2-7; a possible D gene is TRBD1 (5 bases). Sequenced input: PBMCs or T cells enriched from blood (not recorded which). The source of this sequence is a man between 25 and 39 years old who had recovered from COVID-19. Written as DNA, the CDR3 is TGCGCCAGCAGCAATCTCCAGGGTAGCTACGAGCAGTACTTC. Protein product: CASSNLQGSYEQYF. Combining the CDR3 with reference TRBV5-1 and TRBJ2-7 gives the whole variable domain KAGVTQTPRYLIKTRGQQVTLSCSPISGHRSVSWYQQTPGQGLQFLFEYFSETQRNKGNFPGRFSGRQFSNSRSEMNVSTLELGDSALYLCASSNLQGSYEQYFGPGTRLTVT.